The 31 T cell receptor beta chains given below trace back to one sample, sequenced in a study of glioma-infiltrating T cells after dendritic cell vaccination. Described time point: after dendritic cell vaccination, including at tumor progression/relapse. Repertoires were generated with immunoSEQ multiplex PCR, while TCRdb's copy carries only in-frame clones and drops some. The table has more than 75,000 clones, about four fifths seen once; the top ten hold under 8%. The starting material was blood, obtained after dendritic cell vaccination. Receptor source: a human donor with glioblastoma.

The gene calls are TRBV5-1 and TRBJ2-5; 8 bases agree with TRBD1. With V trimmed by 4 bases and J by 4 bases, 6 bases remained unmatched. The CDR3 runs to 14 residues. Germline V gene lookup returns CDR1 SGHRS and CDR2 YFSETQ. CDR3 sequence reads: CASSGQGPGETQYF. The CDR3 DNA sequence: TGCGCCAGCAGCGGACAGGGTCCGGGAGAGACCCAGTACTTC.

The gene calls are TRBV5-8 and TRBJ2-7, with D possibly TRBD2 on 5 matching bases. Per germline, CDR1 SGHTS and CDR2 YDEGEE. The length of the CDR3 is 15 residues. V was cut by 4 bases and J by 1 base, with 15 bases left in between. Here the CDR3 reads CASSRAAGPSYEQYF. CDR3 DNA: TGTGCCAGCAGCCGAGCGGCGGGTCCGTCCTACGAGCAGTACTTC.

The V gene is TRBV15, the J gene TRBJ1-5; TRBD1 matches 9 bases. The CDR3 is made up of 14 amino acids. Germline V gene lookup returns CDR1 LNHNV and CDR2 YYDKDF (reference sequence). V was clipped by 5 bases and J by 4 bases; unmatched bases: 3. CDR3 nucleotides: TGTGCCACCAGCGGGGGACAGGGAAATCAGCCCCAGCATTTT. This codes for CATSGGQGNQPQHF.

CDR3 loop: CSVGTVEQYF. CDR3 coding DNA: TGCAGTGTGGGGACAGTCGAGCAGTACTTC. This chain joins TRBV20-1 and TRBJ2-5; 7 bases agree with TRBD1. The DNA end lines up better with TRBJ2-7; the J call may be wrong. Germline V gives CDR1 DFQATT, CDR2 SNEGSKA (reference sequence). The CDR3 has 10 amino acids.

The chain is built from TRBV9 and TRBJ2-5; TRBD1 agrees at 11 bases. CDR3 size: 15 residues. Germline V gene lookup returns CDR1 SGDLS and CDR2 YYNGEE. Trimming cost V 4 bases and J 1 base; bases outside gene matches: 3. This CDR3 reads CASSKGTGGQETQYF. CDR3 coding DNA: TGTGCCAGCAGCAAGGGGACAGGGGGCCAAGAGACCCAGTACTTC.

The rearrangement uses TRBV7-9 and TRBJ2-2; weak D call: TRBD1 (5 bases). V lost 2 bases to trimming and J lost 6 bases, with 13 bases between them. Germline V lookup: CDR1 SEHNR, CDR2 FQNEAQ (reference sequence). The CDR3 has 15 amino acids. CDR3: CASSLQGVIAGELFF. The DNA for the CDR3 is TGTGCCAGCAGCTTACAGGGTGTTATTGCCGGGGAGCTGTTTTTT.

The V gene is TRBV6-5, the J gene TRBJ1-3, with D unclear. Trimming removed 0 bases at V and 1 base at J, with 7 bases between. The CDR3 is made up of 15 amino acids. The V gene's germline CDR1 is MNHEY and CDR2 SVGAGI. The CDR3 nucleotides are TGTGCCAGCAGTTACTCCTTGCGATCTGGAAACACCATATATTTT. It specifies CASSYSLRSGNTIYF.

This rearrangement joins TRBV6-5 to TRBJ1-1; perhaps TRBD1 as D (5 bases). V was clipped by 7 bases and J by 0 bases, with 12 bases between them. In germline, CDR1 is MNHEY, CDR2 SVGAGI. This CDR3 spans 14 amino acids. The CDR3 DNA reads TGTGCCAGCACCAAAGGGGATGTGAACACTGAAGCTTTCTTT. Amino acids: CASTKGDVNTEAFF.

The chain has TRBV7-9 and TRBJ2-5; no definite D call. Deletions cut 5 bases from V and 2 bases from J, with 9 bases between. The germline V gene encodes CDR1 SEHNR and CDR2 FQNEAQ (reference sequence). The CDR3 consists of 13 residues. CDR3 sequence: CASSAWQQETQYF. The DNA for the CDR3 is TGTGCCAGCAGCGCCTGGCAGCAAGAGACCCAGTACTTC.

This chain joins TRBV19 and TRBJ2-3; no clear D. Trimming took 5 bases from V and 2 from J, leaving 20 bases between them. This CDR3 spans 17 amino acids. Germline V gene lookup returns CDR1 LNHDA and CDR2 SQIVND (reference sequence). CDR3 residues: CASSSSGASYSTDTQYF. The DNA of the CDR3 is TGTGCCAGTAGTTCGTCAGGCGCCTCCTACTCCACAGATACGCAGTATTTT.

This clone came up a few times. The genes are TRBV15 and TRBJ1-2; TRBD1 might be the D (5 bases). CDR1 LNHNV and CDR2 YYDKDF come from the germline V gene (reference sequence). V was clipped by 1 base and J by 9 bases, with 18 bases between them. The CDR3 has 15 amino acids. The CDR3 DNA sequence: TGTGCCACCAGCAGAGGGGGGGGGTCACGAGAGAGCTACACCTTC. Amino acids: CATSRGGGSRESYTF.

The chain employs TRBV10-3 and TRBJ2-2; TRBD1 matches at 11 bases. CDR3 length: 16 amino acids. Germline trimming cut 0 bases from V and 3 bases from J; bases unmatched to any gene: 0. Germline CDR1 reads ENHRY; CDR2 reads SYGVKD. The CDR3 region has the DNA TGTGCCATCAGTGAGTCGGGACAGGGGGACACCGGGGAGCTGTTTTTT. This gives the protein CAISESGQGDTGELFF.

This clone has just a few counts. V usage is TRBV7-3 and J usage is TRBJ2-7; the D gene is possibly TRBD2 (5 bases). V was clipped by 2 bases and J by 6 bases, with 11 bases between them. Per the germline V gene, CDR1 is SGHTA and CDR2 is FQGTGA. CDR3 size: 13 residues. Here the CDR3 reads CASSLGGSGEQYF. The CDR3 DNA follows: TGTGCCAGCAGCTTAGGCGGGTCGGGCGAGCAGTACTTC.

In nucleotides, the CDR3 is TGTGCCAGTAGTCCCAGACAGGGTGAGGGGACTGAAGCTTTCTTT. This encodes CASSPRQGEGTEAFF. The chain carries TRBV19 and TRBJ1-1; TRBD1 aligns across 7 bases. The CDR3 spans 15 residues. Trimming removed 5 bases from V and 5 bases from J; junction bases left unmatched: 11. Per the germline V gene, CDR1 is LNHDA and CDR2 is SQIVND (reference sequence).

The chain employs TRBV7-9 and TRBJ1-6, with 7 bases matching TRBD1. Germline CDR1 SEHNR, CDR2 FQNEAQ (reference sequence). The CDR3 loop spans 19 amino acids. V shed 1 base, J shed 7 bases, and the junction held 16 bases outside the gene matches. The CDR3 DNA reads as TGTGCCAGCAGCTTAGTCACCTTCAAAACGGGACAGCTAAATTCACCCCTCCACTTT. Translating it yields CASSLVTFKTGQLNSPLHF. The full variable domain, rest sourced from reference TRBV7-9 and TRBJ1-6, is DTGVSQNPRHKITKRGQNVTFRCDPISEHNRLYWYRQTLGQGPEFLTYFQNEAQLEKSRLLSDRFSAERPKGSFSTLEIQRTEQGDSAMYLCASSLVTFKTGQLNSPLHFGNGTRLTVT.

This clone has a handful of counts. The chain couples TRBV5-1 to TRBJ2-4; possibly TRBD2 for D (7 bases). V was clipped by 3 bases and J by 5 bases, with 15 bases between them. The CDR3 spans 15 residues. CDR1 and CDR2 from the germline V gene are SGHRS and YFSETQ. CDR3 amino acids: CASSWGGAAENIQYF. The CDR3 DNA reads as TGCGCCAGCAGCTGGGGGGGCGCCGCCGAAAACATTCAGTACTTC. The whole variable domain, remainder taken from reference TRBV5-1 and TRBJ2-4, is KAGVTQTPRYLIKTRGQQVTLSCSPISGHRSVSWYQQTPGQGLQFLFEYFSETQRNKGNFPGRFSGRQFSNSRSEMNVSTLELGDSALYLCASSWGGAAENIQYFGAGTRLSVL.

For the CDR3, the DNA is TGCAGCGCCGGACAGGCGGAGGACACTGAAGCTTTCTTT. Its translation: CSAGQAEDTEAFF. The rearrangement links TRBV29-1 to TRBJ1-1; 7 bases align to TRBD1. From germline, CDR1 is SQVTM and CDR2 ANQGSEA. With 7 bases clipped from V and 3 bases from J, the junction kept 8 bases outside the gene matches. CDR3 length equals 13 residues.

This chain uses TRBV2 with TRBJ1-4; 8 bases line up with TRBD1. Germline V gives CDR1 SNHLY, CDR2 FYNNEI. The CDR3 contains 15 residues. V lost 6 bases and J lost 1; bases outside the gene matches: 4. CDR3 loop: CASRSGGVTNEKLFF. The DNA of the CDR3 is TGTGCCAGCAGGTCAGGGGGCGTAACTAATGAAAAACTGTTTTTT.

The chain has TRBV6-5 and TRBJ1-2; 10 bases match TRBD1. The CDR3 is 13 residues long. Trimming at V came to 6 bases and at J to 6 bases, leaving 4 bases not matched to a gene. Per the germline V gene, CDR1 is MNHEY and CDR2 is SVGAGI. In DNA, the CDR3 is TGTGCCAGCAGGATGACAGGGGGCGATGGCTACACCTTC. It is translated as CASRMTGGDGYTF.

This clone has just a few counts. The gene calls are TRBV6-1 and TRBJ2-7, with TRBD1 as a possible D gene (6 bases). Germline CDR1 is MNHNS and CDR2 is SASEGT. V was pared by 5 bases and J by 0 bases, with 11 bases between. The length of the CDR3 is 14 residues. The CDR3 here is CASSRTASSYEQYF. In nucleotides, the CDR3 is TGTGCCAGCAGTCGGACAGCCTCCTCCTACGAGCAGTACTTC.

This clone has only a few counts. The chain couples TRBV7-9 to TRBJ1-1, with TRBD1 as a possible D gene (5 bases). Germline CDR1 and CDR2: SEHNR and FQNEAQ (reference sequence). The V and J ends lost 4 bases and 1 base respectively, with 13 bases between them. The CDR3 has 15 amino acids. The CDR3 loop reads CASSSTFQGNTEAFF. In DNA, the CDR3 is TGTGCCAGCAGCTCAACCTTCCAGGGGAACACTGAAGCTTTCTTT.

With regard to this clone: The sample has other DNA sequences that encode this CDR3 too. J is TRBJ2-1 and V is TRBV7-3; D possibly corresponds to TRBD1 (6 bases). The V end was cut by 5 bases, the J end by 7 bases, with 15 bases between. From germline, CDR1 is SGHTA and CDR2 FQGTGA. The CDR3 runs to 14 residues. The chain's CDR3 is CASSPRTVGNEQFF. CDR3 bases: TGTGCCAGCAGCCCCCGGACAGTGGGGAATGAGCAGTTCTTC.

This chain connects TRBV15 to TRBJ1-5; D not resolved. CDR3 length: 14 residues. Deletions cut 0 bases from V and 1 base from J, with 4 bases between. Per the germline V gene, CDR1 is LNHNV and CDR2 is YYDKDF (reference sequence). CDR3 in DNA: TGTGCCACCAGCAGAGATTCAAGCAATCAGCCCCAGCATTTT. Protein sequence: CATSRDSSNQPQHF.

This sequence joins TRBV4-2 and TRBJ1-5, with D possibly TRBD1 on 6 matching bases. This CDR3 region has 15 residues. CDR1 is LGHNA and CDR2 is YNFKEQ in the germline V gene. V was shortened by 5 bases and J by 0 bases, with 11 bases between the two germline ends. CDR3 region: CASSVTGISNQPQHF. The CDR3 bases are TGTGCCAGCAGCGTTACAGGGATTAGCAATCAGCCCCAGCATTTT.

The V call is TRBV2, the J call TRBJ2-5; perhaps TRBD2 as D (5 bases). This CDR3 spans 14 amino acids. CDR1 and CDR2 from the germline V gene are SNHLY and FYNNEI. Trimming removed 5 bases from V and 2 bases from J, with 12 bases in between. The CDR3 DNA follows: TGTGCCAGCAGTACTCCGGGAAGACAAGAGACCCAGTACTTC. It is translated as CASSTPGRQETQYF.

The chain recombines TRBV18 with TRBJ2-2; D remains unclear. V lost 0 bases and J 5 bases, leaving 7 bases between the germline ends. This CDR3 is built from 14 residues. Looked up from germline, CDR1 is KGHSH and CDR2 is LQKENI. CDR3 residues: CASSPPSRTGELFF. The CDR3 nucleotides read TGTGCCAGCTCACCACCCTCACGGACCGGGGAGCTGTTTTTT.

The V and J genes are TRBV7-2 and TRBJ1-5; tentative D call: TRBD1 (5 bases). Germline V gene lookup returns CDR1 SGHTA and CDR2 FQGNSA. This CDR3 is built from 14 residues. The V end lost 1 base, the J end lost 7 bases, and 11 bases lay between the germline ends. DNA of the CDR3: TGTGCCAGCAGCTTAGTCGGGGGTGACCAGCCCCAGCATTTT. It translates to CASSLVGGDQPQHF.

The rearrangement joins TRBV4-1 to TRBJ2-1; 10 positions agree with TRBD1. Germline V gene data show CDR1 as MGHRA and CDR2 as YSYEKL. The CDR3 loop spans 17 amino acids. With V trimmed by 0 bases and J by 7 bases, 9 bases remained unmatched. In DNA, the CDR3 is TGCGCCAGCAGCCAAGAGACTGGGACAGGGGTTCCAAATGAGCAGTTCTTC. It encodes CASSQETGTGVPNEQFF.

In nucleotides, the CDR3 is TGTGCCAGTAGGGGGACAGGGTTCTCAGATACGCAGTATTTT. It specifies CASRGTGFSDTQYF. The gene calls are TRBV19 and TRBJ2-3; TRBD1 matches 9 bases. Germline-derived CDR1 and CDR2 are LNHDA and SQIVND (reference sequence). The CDR3 extends over 14 amino acids. V dropped 6 bases and J dropped 4; count of bases not matched to a gene: 5.

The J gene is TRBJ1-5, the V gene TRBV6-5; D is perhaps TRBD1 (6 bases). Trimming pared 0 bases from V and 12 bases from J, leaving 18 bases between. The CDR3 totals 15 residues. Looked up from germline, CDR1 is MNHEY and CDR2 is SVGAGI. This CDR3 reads CASSYSGALTELQHF. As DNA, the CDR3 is TGTGCCAGCAGTTACTCGGGGGCCCTCACAGAGCTCCAGCATTTT.

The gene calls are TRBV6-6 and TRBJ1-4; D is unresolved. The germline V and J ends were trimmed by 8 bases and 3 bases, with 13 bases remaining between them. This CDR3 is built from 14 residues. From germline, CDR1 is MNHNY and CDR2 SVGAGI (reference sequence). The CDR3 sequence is CASPPPEANEKLFF. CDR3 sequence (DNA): TGTGCCAGCCCGCCACCGGAGGCTAATGAAAAACTGTTTTTT.